This T cell receptor (beta chain) is drawn from a study of T cell changes during pregnancy in multiple sclerosis. Libraries were prepared by immunoSEQ multiplex PCR; TCRdb keeps only in-frame clonotypes and omits some of them. Of fewer than 60,000 clones in the sample, about 90% were seen once. CDR3 length equals 15 residues. Germline V gives CDR1 LGHNT, CDR2 FRNRAP. The V end lost 7 bases, the J end lost 4 bases, and 17 bases lay between the germline ends. The receptor was derived from a female donor with multiple sclerosis, enrolled in a pregnancy study. Here the sequenced sample was CD4+ T cells from peripheral blood mononuclear cells, taken after pregnancy. The chain combines TRBV12-5 with TRBJ1-3; D perhaps matches TRBD1 (6 bases). In nucleotides, the CDR3 is TGTGCTAGTGCCCAGACAGGACATACAGGAAACACCATATATTTT. Its protein product is CASAQTGHTGNTIYF. Based on the CDR3 plus reference TRBV12-5 and TRBJ1-3, the full variable domain is DARVTQTPRHKVTEMGQEVTMRCQPILGHNTVFWYRQTMMQGLELLAYFRNRAPLDDSGMPKDRFSAEMPDATLATLKIQPSEPRDSAVYFCASAQTGHTGNTIYFGEGSWLTVV.